Listed here are 23 T cell receptor beta chains from one sample, sequenced in a study of shared clonotypes between healthy human individuals. Generated by immunoSEQ multiplex PCR, the TCRdb table keeps only in-frame clones and is missing some. This table holds nearly 2 million clones, about 95% found once. Terminally differentiated effector memory CD45RA+ cells were excluded by CCR7 positive selection of CD45RO-negative cells. Sequenced input: naive CD8+ T cells sorted from blood. The receptor set was obtained from a man aged 18 to 29 in good health.

The gene calls are TRBV10-2 and TRBJ2-7; possible D gene TRBD1, 6 bases. The CDR3 has 12 amino acids. The V gene lost 10 bases and the J gene lost 6 bases, with 16 bases spanning the gap. In germline, CDR1 is WSHSY, CDR2 SAAADI. The CDR3 DNA is TGCGCCATCAGGGGAGATGGGCGCGAGCAGTACTTC. The encoded protein is CAIRGDGREQYF.

The chain links TRBV7-9 to TRBJ1-2, with 11 nucleotides matching TRBD1. The CDR3 spans 14 residues. The germline V gene has CDR1 SEHNR and CDR2 FQNEAQ (reference sequence). With 5 bases clipped from V and 8 bases from J, the junction kept 7 bases outside the gene matches. CDR3 protein: CASSQGQGAWGYTF. In nucleotides, the CDR3 is TGTGCCAGCAGCCAAGGACAGGGGGCATGGGGCTACACCTTC.

This rearrangement joins TRBV27 to TRBJ2-7; no clear D gene. The CDR3 consists of 16 residues. The V end lost 5 bases, the J end lost 2 bases, and 19 bases lay between the germline ends. CDR1 is MNHEY and CDR2 is SMNVEV in the germline V gene (reference sequence). In nucleotides, the CDR3 is TGTGCCAGCAGTCCCAACAGCCGGATGATCCCCTACGAGCAGTACTTC. This codes for CASSPNSRMIPYEQYF.

The rearrangement links TRBV13 to TRBJ2-2; 10 bases align to TRBD1. The junction had 7 bases not matched to a gene; V was cut back by 4 bases and J by 5 bases. Germline-derived CDR1 and CDR2 are PRHDT and FYEKMQ (reference sequence). There are 16 residues in the CDR3. CDR3 region: CASSSRDRGITGELFF. CDR3 coding DNA: TGTGCCAGCAGCTCCCGGGACAGGGGCATAACCGGGGAGCTGTTTTTT.

The chain employs TRBV9 and TRBJ2-1, with 9 bases fitting TRBD2. CDR3 length: 16 residues. CDR1 and CDR2 (germline): SGDLS, YYNGEE. V trimming: 1 base; J trimming: 4 bases; junction bases outside the gene matches: 6. CDR3 sequence reads: CASSVLFSGGYNEQFF. The CDR3 DNA sequence: TGTGCCAGCAGCGTATTGTTTAGCGGGGGTTACAATGAGCAGTTCTTC.

This clone was seen only once. The chain has TRBV29-1 and TRBJ2-7; D tentatively reads TRBD1 or TRBD2 (5 bases each). CDR1 SQVTM and CDR2 ANQGSEA come from the germline V gene. The CDR3 consists of 13 residues. V was pared by 1 base and J by 2 bases, with 9 bases between. In nucleotides, the CDR3 is TGCAGCGTTGAAGGAGGGGCTCCCTACGAGCAGTACTTC. Amino acids: CSVEGGAPYEQYF.

Regarding this clone: One end of the junction does not line up with germline, which may come from a read error. The chain recombines TRBV7-7 with TRBJ2-3, with TRBD2 matching over 9 bases. Per germline, CDR1 SSHAT and CDR2 FNYEAQ (reference sequence). This CDR3 contains 14 residues. CDR3: CASSSGSGTDTQYF. Written as DNA, the CDR3 is TGTGCTAGCAGTAGCGGGAGTGGCACAGATACGCAGTATTTT. The complete variable domain, with remaining parts taken from reference TRBV7-7 and TRBJ2-3, reads GAGVSQSPRYKVTKRGQDVTLRCDPISSHATLYWYQQALGQGPEFLTYFNYEAQPDKSGLPSDRFSAERPEGSISTLTIQRTEQRDSAMYRCASSSGSGTDTQYFGPGTRLTVL.

The chain has TRBV4-3 and TRBJ2-1, with 7 bases that match TRBD2. The CDR3 sequence is 15 residues long. The V gene end was trimmed by 2 bases and the J gene end by 9 bases; junction bases not matched to a gene: 10. Germline CDR1 LGHNA, CDR2 YSLEER. This CDR3 is CASSQMGGAQVEQFF. CDR3 coding DNA: TGCGCCAGCAGCCAAATGGGAGGGGCTCAGGTTGAGCAGTTCTTC.

The gene calls are TRBV5-1 and TRBJ1-2, with 8 positions matching TRBD1. The CDR3 totals 16 residues. Germline V CDR1 and CDR2: SGHRS, YFSETQ. The V and J ends lost 4 bases and 5 bases, in that order; junction bases with no gene match: 13. CDR3 DNA: TGCGCCAGCAGCCGGCATTCGACAGGGGTTGGTTATGGCTACACCTTC. It is translated as CASSRHSTGVGYGYTF.

This chain links TRBV28 with TRBJ2-3; tentative D call: TRBD2 (6 bases). Germline CDR1 is MDHEN and CDR2 is SYDVKM. Trimming removed 5 bases at V and 6 bases at J, with 24 bases between. The CDR3 runs 17 residues. CDR3 protein: CASSPPIGTLPTDTQYF. CDR3 sequence (DNA): TGTGCCAGCAGTCCACCTATTGGGACTCTCCCGACCGATACGCAGTATTTT.

The V call is TRBV5-1, the J call TRBJ2-3; D could derive from TRBD1 or TRBD2 (6 bases each). This CDR3 comprises 15 residues. CDR1 is SGHRS and CDR2 is YFSETQ in the germline V gene. V was pared by 5 bases and J by 4 bases, with 17 bases between. The chain's CDR3 is CASSARGTGADTQYF. The CDR3 DNA follows: TGCGCCAGCAGTGCCAGGGGAACGGGGGCAGATACGCAGTATTTT. Filled out from reference TRBV5-1 and TRBJ2-3, the complete variable domain reads KAGVTQTPRYLIKTRGQQVTLSCSPISGHRSVSWYQQTPGQGLQFLFEYFSETQRNKGNFPGRFSGRQFSNSRSEMNVSTLELGDSALYLCASSARGTGADTQYFGPGTRLTVL.

Regarding this clone: This sample also contains other DNA sequences that code for the same CDR3. This chain links TRBV11-2 with TRBJ2-7; 7 bases agree with TRBD2. CDR1 and CDR2 (germline): SGHAT, FQNNGV. The CDR3 totals 12 residues. The trim removed 3 bases at V and 6 bases at J, leaving 2 bases unmatched. In DNA, the CDR3 is TGTGCCAGCAGCTTTGGGGAGGGCGAGCAGTACTTC. This encodes CASSFGEGEQYF.

The chain employs TRBV11-2 and TRBJ2-5; TRBD1 agrees at 7 bases. This CDR3 comprises 13 residues. V was pared by 9 bases and J by 2 bases, with 6 bases of the junction left unmatched. Looked up from germline, CDR1 is SGHAT and CDR2 is FQNNGV. The CDR3 sequence: CASTTGAQETQYF. The CDR3 nucleotides are TGTGCCAGTACTACAGGGGCTCAAGAGACCCAGTACTTC.

The chain couples TRBV27 to TRBJ1-6; D call uncertain. The V gene lost 6 bases and the J gene lost 3 bases, with 12 bases spanning the gap. CDR3 length: 15 residues. Per the germline V gene, CDR1 is MNHEY and CDR2 is SMNVEV (reference sequence). The chain's CDR3 is CASSRGPNYNSPLHF. Written as DNA, the CDR3 is TGTGCCAGCAGCCGTGGACCGAACTATAATTCACCCCTCCACTTT.

On this clone itself: Other DNA sequences in the same sample also yield this CDR3. V and J are TRBV4-1 and TRBJ2-1; D gene uncertain. The CDR3 is 12 residues long. Germline V gene data show CDR1 as MGHRA and CDR2 as YSYEKL. V lost 1 base and J lost 10, with 8 bases in between. Written as DNA, the CDR3 is TGCGCCAGCAGCCAAGTGGAGAGGGAGCAGTTCTTC. As protein: CASSQVEREQFF.

Regarding this clone: Sequence at one end of the junction differs from germline and may be a read error. In the same sample, other DNA sequences code for this CDR3. The V and J genes are TRBV7-9 and TRBJ1-1; D is unclear. Germline CDR1 is SEHNR and CDR2 is FQNEAQ (reference sequence). The CDR3 runs 12 residues. The DNA of the CDR3 is TGTGCTAGCAGCCCCAGAGGCACTGAAGCTTTCTTT. Protein sequence: CASSPRGTEAFF.

The rearrangement joins TRBV6-5 to TRBJ1-6, with 8 bases aligning to TRBD1. The length of the CDR3 is 15 residues. J lost 6 bases, V lost 4 bases, and 5 bases had no gene match. Germline V lookup: CDR1 MNHEY, CDR2 SVGAGI. Here the CDR3 DNA reads TGTGCCAGCAGTTGGTTAGGACAGGGTAATTCACCCCTCCACTTT. Translated, it gives CASSWLGQGNSPLHF.

This clone was detected only once. The sample has other DNA sequences that encode this CDR3 too. The chain employs TRBV27 and TRBJ1-2; D not certain. Germline CDR1 is MNHEY and CDR2 is SMNVEV (reference sequence). The CDR3 runs to 13 residues. With 4 bases removed from V and 4 bases from J, the gap between germline ends came to 10 bases. CDR3 loop: CASSSPGFYGYTF. In nucleotides, the CDR3 is TGTGCCAGCAGTTCCCCCGGGTTCTATGGCTACACCTTC.

The chain uses TRBV5-6 and TRBJ2-5; no reliable D call. Trimming took off 1 base at V and 1 base at J, with 14 bases between the two ends. The CDR3 has 16 residues. Looked up from germline, CDR1 is SGHDT and CDR2 is YYEEEE. The CDR3 nucleotides are TGTGCCAGCAGCTTGTTATTGAGGATGGCCCAAGAGACCCAGTACTTC. Encoded protein: CASSLLLRMAQETQYF.

J is TRBJ2-3 and V is TRBV10-1; 10 bases fit TRBD1. J was trimmed by 4 bases and V by 6 bases; bases with no gene match: 7. Germline CDR1 reads WNHNN; CDR2 reads SYGVQD (reference sequence). The CDR3 is 15 amino acids. The CDR3 reads CASSTGTGEADTQYF. Written as DNA, the CDR3 is TGCGCCAGCAGCACCGGGACAGGGGAGGCAGATACGCAGTATTTT.

The rearrangement links TRBV4-1 to TRBJ2-7, with 8 bases that match TRBD1. The germline gives CDR1 MGHRA, CDR2 YSYEKL. V dropped 4 bases and J dropped 5; count of bases not matched to a gene: 7. The length of the CDR3 is 14 residues. CDR3 DNA sequence: TGCGCCAGCAGCCCAGGGCAGGGGGCAAACGAGCAGTACTTC. It translates to CASSPGQGANEQYF.

The DNA for the CDR3 is TGTGCCAGCAGCTTGCCCACAGGGATGGGTGAAGCTTTCTTT. This encodes CASSLPTGMGEAFF. V is TRBV5-6 and J is TRBJ1-1; tentatively, D is TRBD1 (6 bases). Per germline, CDR1 SGHDT and CDR2 YYEEEE. V was trimmed by 1 base and J by 7 bases, leaving 14 bases between them. The CDR3 length is 14 residues. Supplemented by reference TRBV5-6 and TRBJ1-1, the full variable domain reads DAGVTQSPTHLIKTRGQQVTLRCSPKSGHDTVSWYQQALGQGPQFIFQYYEEEERQRGNFPDRFSGHQFPNYSSELNVNALLLGDSALYLCASSLPTGMGEAFFGQGTRLTVV.

The sample holds one count of this clone. This chain uses TRBV9 with TRBJ2-7; TRBD2 agrees at 10 bases. Trimming took 3 bases from V and 2 from J; bases not matched to a gene: 2. In germline, CDR1 is SGDLS, CDR2 YYNGEE. The CDR3 extends over 14 amino acids. CDR3 bases: TGTGCCAGCAGCGAGGGGACTAGCGCCTACGAGCAGTACTTC. It yields the protein CASSEGTSAYEQYF. Complete variable domain (other parts from reference TRBV9 and TRBJ2-7): DSGVTQTPKHLITATGQRVTLRCSPRSGDLSVYWYQQSLDQGLQFLIQYYNGEERAKGNILERFSAQQFPDLHSELNLSSLELGDSALYFCASSEGTSAYEQYFGPGTRLTVT.